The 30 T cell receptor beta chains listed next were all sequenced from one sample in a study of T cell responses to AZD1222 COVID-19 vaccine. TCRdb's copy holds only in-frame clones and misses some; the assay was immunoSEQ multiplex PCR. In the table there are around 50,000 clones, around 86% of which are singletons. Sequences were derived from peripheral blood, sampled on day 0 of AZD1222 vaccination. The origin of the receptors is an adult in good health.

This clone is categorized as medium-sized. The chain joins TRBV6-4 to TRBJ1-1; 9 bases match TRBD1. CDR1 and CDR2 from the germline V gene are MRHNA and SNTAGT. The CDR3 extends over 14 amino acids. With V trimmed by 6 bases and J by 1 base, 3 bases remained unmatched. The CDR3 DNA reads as TGTGCCAGCAGGGGACAGGGTTGGAACACTGAAGCTTTCTTT. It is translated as CASRGQGWNTEAFF.

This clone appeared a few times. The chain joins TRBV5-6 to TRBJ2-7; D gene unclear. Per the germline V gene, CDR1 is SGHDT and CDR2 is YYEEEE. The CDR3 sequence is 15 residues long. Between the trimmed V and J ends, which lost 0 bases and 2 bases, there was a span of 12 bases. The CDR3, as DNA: TGTGCCAGCAGCTTGGTGCGGCCATGGGCCTACGAGCAGTACTTC. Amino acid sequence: CASSLVRPWAYEQYF.

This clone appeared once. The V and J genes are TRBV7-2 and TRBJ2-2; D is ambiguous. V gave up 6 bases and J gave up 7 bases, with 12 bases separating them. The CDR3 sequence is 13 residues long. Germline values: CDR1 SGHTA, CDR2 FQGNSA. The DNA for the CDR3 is TGTGCCAGCAGTAGTAATCGGTTCGGGGAGCTGTTTTTT. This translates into CASSSNRFGELFF. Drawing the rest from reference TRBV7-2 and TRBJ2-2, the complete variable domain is GAGVSQSPSNKVTEKGKDVELRCDPISGHTALYWYRQSLGQGLEFLIYFQGNSAPDKSGLPSDRFSAERTGGSVSTLTIQRTQQEDSAVYLCASSSNRFGELFFGEGSRLTVL.

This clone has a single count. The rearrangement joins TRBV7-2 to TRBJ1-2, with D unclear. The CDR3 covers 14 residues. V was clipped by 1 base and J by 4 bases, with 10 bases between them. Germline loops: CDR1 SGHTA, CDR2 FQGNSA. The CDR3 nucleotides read TGTGCCAGCAGCTTAGTCAGAGCCTCCTATGGCTACACCTTC. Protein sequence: CASSLVRASYGYTF. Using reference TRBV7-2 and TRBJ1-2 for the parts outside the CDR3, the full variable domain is GAGVSQSPSNKVTEKGKDVELRCDPISGHTALYWYRQSLGQGLEFLIYFQGNSAPDKSGLPSDRFSAERTGGSVSTLTIQRTQQEDSAVYLCASSLVRASYGYTFGSGTRLTVV.

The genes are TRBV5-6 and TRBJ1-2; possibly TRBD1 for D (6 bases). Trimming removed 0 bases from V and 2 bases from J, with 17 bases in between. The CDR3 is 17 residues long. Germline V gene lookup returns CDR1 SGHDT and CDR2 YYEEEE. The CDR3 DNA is TGTGCCAGCAGCTTGGCCCCCCCACAGGGATCGAACTATGGCTACACCTTC. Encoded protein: CASSLAPPQGSNYGYTF.

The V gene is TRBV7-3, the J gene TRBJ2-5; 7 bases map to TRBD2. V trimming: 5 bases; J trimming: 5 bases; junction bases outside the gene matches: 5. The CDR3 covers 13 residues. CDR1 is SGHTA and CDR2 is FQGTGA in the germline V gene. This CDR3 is CASSNSGRETQYF. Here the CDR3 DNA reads TGTGCCAGCAGCAATAGCGGGCGGGAGACCCAGTACTTC.

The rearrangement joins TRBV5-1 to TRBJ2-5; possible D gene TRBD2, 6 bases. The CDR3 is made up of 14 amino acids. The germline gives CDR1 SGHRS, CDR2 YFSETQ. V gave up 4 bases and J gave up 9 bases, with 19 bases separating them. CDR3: CASSPDPGLTSQYF. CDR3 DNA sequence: TGCGCCAGCAGCCCGGATCCGGGACTCACGTCCCAGTACTTC. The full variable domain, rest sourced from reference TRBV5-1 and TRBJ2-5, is KAGVTQTPRYLIKTRGQQVTLSCSPISGHRSVSWYQQTPGQGLQFLFEYFSETQRNKGNFPGRFSGRQFSNSRSEMNVSTLELGDSALYLCASSPDPGLTSQYFGPGTRLLVL.

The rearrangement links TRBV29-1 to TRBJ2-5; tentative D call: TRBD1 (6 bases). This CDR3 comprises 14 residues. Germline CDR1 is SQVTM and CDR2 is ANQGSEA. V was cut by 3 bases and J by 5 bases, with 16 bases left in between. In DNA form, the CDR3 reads TGCAGCGTTGAGGGCACAGGGTGGGAGGAGACCCAGTACTTC. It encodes CSVEGTGWEETQYF.

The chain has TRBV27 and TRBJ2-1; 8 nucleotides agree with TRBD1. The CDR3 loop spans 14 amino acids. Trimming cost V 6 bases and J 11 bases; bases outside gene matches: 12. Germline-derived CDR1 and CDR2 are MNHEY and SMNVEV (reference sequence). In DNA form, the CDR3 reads TGTGCCAGCAGCCCTCAGGGGGCGCGGGTGAAGCAGTTCTTC. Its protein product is CASSPQGARVKQFF.

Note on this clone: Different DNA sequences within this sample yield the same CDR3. CDR3 bases: TGTGCCAGCAGCCAATCCGATCAGCCCCAGCATTTT. Translating gives CASSQSDQPQHF. The chain employs TRBV3-1 (or the pseudogene TRBV3-2) and TRBJ1-5; no reliable D call. The CDR3 sequence is 12 residues long. The germline V gene has CDR1 LGHDT and CDR2 YNNKEL (reference sequence). The V end lost 2 bases, the J end lost 5 bases, and 4 bases lay between the germline ends.

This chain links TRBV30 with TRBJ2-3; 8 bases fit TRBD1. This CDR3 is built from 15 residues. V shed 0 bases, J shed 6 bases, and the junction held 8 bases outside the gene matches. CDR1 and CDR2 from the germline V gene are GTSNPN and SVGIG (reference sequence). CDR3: CAWSVKAGGADTQYF. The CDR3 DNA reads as TGTGCCTGGAGTGTAAAGGCAGGGGGCGCGGATACGCAGTATTTT.

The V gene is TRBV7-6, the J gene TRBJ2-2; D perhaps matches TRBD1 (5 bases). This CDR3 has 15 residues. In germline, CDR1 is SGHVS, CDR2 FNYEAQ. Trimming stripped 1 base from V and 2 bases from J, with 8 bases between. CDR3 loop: CASSLDRLNTGELFF. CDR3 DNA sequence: TGTGCCAGCAGCTTAGACAGGTTAAACACCGGGGAGCTGTTTTTT.

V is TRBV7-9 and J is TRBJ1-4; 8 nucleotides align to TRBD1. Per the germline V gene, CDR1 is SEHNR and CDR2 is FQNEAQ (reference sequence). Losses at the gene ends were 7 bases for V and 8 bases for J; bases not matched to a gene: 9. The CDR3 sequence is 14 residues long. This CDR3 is CASTDRGEGEKLFF. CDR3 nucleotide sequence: TGTGCCAGCACCGACAGGGGAGAGGGAGAAAAACTGTTTTTT.

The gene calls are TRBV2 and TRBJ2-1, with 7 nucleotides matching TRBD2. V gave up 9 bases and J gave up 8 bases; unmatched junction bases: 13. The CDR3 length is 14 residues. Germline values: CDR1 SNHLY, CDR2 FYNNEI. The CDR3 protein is CARAAREGTDEQFF. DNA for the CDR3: TGTGCCAGGGCTGCGAGGGAGGGGACCGATGAGCAGTTCTTC.

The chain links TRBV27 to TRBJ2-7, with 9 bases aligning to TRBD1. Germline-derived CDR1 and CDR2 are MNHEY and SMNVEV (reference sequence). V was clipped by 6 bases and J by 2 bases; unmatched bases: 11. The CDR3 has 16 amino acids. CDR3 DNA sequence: TGTGCCAGCAGATCCGGGACAGGGCTCTCGACCTACGAGCAGTACTTC. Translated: CASRSGTGLSTYEQYF.

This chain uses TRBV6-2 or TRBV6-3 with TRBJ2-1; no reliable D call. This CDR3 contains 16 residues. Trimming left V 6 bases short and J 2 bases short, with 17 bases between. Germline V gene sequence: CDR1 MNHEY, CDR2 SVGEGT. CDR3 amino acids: CASSPREALTYNEQFF. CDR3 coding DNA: TGTGCCAGCAGCCCGCGAGAGGCCCTGACCTACAATGAGCAGTTCTTC.

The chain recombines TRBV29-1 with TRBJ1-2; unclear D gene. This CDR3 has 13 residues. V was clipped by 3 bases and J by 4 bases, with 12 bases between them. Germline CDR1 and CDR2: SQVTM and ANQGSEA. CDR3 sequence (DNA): TGCAGCGTTGACCAAGTCTCGGGCTATGGCTACACCTTC. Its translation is CSVDQVSGYGYTF.

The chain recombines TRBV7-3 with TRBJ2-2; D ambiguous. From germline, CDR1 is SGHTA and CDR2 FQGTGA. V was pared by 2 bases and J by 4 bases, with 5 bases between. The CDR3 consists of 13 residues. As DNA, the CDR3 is TGTGCCAGCAGCTTAGGAAGCACCGGGGAGCTGTTTTTT. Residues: CASSLGSTGELFF.

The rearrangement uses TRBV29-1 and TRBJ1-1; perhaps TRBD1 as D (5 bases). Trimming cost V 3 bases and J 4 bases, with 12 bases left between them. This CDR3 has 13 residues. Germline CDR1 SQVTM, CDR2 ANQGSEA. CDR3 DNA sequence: TGCAGCGTTGAGGCAGGGTTGGGCACTGAAGCTTTCTTT. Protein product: CSVEAGLGTEAFF. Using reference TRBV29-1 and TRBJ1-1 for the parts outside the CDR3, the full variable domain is SAVISQKPSRDICQRGTSLTIQCQVDSQVTMMFWYRQQPGQSLTLIATANQGSEATYESGFVIDKFPISRPNLTFSTLTVSNMSPEDSSIYLCSVEAGLGTEAFFGQGTRLTVV.

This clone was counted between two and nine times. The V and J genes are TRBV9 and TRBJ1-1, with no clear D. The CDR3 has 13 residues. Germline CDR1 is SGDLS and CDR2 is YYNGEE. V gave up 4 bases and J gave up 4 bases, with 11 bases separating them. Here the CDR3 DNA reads TGTGCCAGCAGCACCCAATGGGGCACTGAAGCTTTCTTT. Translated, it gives CASSTQWGTEAFF.

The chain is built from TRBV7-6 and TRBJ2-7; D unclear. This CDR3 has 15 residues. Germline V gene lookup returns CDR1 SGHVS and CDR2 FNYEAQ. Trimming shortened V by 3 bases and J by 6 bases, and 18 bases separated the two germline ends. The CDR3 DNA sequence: TGTGCCAGCAGCTTGCGGCGGTTGCCCGGGTCCGAGCAGTACTTC. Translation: CASSLRRLPGSEQYF.

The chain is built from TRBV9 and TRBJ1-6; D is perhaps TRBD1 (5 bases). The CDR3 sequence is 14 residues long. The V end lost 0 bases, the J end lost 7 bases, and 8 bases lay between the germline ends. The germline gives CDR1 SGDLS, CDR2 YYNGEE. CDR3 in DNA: TGTGCCAGCAGCGTAGAACAGGTCAATTCACCCCTCCACTTT. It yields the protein CASSVEQVNSPLHF.

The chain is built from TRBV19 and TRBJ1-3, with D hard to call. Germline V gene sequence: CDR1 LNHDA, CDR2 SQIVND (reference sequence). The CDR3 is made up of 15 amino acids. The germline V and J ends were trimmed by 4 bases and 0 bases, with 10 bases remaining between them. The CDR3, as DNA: TGTGCCAGTAGTAAACTGGGGAACTCTGGAAACACCATATATTTT. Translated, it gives CASSKLGNSGNTIYF. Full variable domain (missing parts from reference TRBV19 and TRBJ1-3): DGGITQSPKYLFRKEGQNVTLSCEQNLNHDAMYWYRQDPGQGLRLIYYSQIVNDFQKGDIAEGYSVSREKKESFPLTVTSAQKNPTAFYLCASSKLGNSGNTIYFGEGSWLTVV.

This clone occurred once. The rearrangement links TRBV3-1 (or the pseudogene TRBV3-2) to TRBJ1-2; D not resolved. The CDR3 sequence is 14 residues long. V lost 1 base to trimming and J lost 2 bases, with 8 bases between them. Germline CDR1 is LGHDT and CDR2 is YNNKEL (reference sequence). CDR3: CASSQVTRNYGYTF. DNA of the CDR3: TGTGCCAGCAGCCAAGTCACTAGGAACTATGGCTACACCTTC.

The DNA for the CDR3 is TGTGCCAGCAGCTTTATCTTGACAGGGTCCGTGGTCACTGAAGCTTTCTTT. Encoded protein: CASSFILTGSVVTEAFF. The genes are TRBV21-1 and TRBJ1-1; the table's D call TRBD1 went unverified against the DNA. TRBV21-1 is noted as a pseudogene. This CDR3 contains 17 residues.

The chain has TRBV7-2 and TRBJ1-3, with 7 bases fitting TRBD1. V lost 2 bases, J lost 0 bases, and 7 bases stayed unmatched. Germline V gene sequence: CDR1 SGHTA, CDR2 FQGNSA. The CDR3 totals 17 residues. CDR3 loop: CASSLSPGGFSGNTIYF. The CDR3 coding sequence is TGTGCCAGCAGCTTAAGTCCAGGGGGATTCTCTGGAAACACCATATATTTT.

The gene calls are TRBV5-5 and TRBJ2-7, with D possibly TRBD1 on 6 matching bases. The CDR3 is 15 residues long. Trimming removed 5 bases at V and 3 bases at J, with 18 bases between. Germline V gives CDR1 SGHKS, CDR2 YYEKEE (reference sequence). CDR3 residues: CASRPRTARDYEQYF. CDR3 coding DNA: TGTGCCAGCAGACCCCGGACAGCAAGAGACTACGAGCAGTACTTC. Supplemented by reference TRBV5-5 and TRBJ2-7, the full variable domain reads DAGVTQSPTHLIKTRGQQVTLRCSPISGHKSVSWYQQVLGQGPQFIFQYYEKEERGRGNFPDRFSARQFPNYSSELNVNALLLGDSALYLCASRPRTARDYEQYFGPGTRLTVT.

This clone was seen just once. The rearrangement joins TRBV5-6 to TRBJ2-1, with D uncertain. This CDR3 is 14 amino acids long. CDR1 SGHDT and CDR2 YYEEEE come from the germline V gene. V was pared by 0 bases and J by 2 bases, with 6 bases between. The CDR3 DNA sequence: TGTGCCAGCAGCTTGGTAGCAGCCTACAATGAGCAGTTCTTC. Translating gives CASSLVAAYNEQFF.

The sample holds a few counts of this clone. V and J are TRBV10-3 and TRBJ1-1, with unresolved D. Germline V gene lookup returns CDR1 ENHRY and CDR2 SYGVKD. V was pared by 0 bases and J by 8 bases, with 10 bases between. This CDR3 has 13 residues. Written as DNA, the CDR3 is TGTGCCATCAGTGAGTCCATGGGAGTAGAAGCTTTCTTT. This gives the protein CAISESMGVEAFF.

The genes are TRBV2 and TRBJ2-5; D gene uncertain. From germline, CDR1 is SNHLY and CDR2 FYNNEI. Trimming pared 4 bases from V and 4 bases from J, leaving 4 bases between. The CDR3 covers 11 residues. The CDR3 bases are TGTGCCAGCAGTGGGACAGAGACCCAGTACTTC. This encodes CASSGTETQYF.